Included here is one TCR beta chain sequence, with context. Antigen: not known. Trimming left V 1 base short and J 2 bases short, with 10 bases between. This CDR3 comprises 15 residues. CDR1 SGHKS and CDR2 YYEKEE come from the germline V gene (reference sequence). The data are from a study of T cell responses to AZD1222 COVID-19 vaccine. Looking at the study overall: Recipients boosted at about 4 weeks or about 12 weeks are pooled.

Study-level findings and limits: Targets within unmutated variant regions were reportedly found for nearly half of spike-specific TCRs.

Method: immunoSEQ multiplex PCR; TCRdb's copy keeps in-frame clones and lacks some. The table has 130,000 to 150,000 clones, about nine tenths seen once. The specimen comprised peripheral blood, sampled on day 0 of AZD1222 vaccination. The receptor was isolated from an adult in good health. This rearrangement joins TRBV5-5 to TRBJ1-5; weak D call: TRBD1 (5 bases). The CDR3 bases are TGTGCCAGCAGCTTGTATCGACAGCGCAATCAGCCCCAGCATTTT. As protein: CASSLYRQRNQPQHF.